These 20 T cell receptor beta chains were all obtained from the same sample, sequenced in a study of PD-L1 blockade in urothelial cancer. Stated time point: pretreatment peripheral blood. This table comes from immunoSEQ multiplex PCR, and its TCRdb copy is limited to in-frame clones, with some not included. The sample includes 90,000 or so clones, around 90% seen only once; the top ten take about 1%. This sample comprised PBMCs, obtained around atezolizumab (anti-PD-L1) treatment. The receptors here all came from a woman at least 80 years old with urothelial cancer.

The chain is built from TRBV7-3 and TRBJ2-2; TRBD1 matches 8 bases. The germline gives CDR1 SGHTA, CDR2 FQGTGA. This CDR3 has 15 residues. V trimming: 4 bases; J trimming: 4 bases; junction bases outside the gene matches: 5. CDR3 bases: TGTGCCAGCAGCTCCCAGGGGGCGGGCACCGGGGAGCTGTTTTTT. It encodes CASSSQGAGTGELFF.

This clone was seen only a few times. This rearrangement joins TRBV19 to TRBJ2-2; D might be TRBD2 (6 bases). The CDR3 contains 16 residues. V lost 6 bases, J lost 1 base, and 15 bases lay in between. Per germline, CDR1 LNHDA and CDR2 SQIVND (reference sequence). CDR3 sequence (DNA): TGTGCCAGTAGCCCTGGAGGGACGCGGAACACCGGGGAGCTGTTTTTT. This gives the protein CASSPGGTRNTGELFF.

V gene TRBV6-5 combines with J gene TRBJ2-7; 13 bases fit TRBD2. Germline V gene lookup returns CDR1 MNHEY and CDR2 SVGAGI. Trimming took 6 bases from V and 3 from J; bases not matched to a gene: 5. This CDR3 spans 15 amino acids. CDR3 bases: TGTGCCAGCAGAAACGGACTAGCGGGAGTCTACGAGCAGTACTTC. It translates to CASRNGLAGVYEQYF.

The chain joins TRBV5-1 to TRBJ2-1, with 7 bases fitting TRBD2. Trimming took 9 bases from V and 9 from J; bases not matched to a gene: 15. This CDR3 has 14 amino acids. Germline assignment: CDR1 SGHRS and CDR2 YFSETQ. CDR3 sequence: CATEYGLVGGEQFF. The CDR3 DNA follows: TGCGCCACAGAGTATGGACTAGTCGGGGGTGAGCAGTTCTTC.

This chain connects TRBV6-1 to TRBJ2-7; 7 bases match TRBD2. V dropped 5 bases and J dropped 12; count of bases not matched to a gene: 16. From germline, CDR1 is MNHNS and CDR2 SASEGT. This CDR3 contains 14 residues. The CDR3 loop is CASSTSENRDYLYF. In DNA form, the CDR3 reads TGTGCCAGCAGTACCTCGGAGAACCGGGACTACTTGTACTTC.

This clone was observed a handful of times. The chain employs TRBV6-4 and TRBJ2-1; 7 bases fit TRBD2. The CDR3 is 16 residues long. J was trimmed by 12 bases and V by 5 bases; bases with no gene match: 19. Germline V lookup: CDR1 MRHNA, CDR2 SNTAGT. CDR3 loop: CASSYQAGTFGAVQFF. As DNA, the CDR3 is TGTGCCAGCAGTTACCAAGCGGGGACCTTTGGGGCGGTGCAGTTCTTC.

V gene TRBV18 combines with J gene TRBJ2-1; the D gene is possibly TRBD2 (6 bases). Germline CDR1 and CDR2: KGHSH and LQKENI. Trimming cost V 6 bases and J 5 bases, with 17 bases left between them. The CDR3 runs to 15 residues. CDR3 region: CASSRLGTPNNEQFF. The CDR3 coding sequence is TGTGCCAGCTCCCGCCTCGGGACTCCGAACAATGAGCAGTTCTTC. The full variable domain, completed using reference TRBV18 and TRBJ2-1, is NAGVMQNPRHLVRRRGQEARLRCSPMKGHSHVYWYRQLPEEGLKFMVYLQKENIIDESGMPKERFSAEFPKEGPSILRIQQVVRGDSAAYFCASSRLGTPNNEQFFGPGTRLTVL.

The chain employs TRBV9 and TRBJ2-5; no reliable D call. Germline V lookup: CDR1 SGDLS, CDR2 YYNGEE. Trimming shortened V by 1 base and J by 2 bases, and 9 bases separated the two germline ends. The CDR3 runs to 14 residues. CDR3 in DNA: TGTGCCAGCAGCGTACTAGGCAGTCAAGAGACCCAGTACTTC. Translated: CASSVLGSQETQYF.

The gene calls are TRBV2 and TRBJ2-1, with TRBD2 identical over 9 bases. This CDR3 is 14 amino acids long. After removal of 5 bases from V and 7 bases from J, the junction contained 6 bases not matched to a gene. CDR1 is SNHLY and CDR2 is FYNNEI in the germline V gene. For the CDR3, the DNA is TGTGCCAGCAGTCTGGGCGGGAGGGCAAATGAGCAGTTCTTC. This codes for CASSLGGRANEQFF.

This clone was picked up a small number of times. The gene calls are TRBV28 and TRBJ2-7; weak D call: TRBD2 (6 bases). Germline lookup yields CDR1 MDHEN and CDR2 SYDVKM. V gave up 4 bases and J gave up 2 bases, with 18 bases separating them. This CDR3 has 16 amino acids. CDR3: CASSSSKFGSTYEQYF. The CDR3 region has the DNA TGTGCCAGCAGTTCCAGTAAATTCGGGAGTACCTACGAGCAGTACTTC.

The chain has TRBV20-1 and TRBJ1-4, with D hard to call. Trimming took off 7 bases at V and 11 bases at J, with 11 bases between the two ends. Germline V gene lookup returns CDR1 DFQATT and CDR2 SNEGSKA (reference sequence). The CDR3 is 10 amino acids. CDR3 region: CSVSSRKLFF. The CDR3 region has the DNA TGCAGTGTTTCCTCCCGGAAACTGTTTTTT.

J is TRBJ2-7 and V is TRBV28, with 10 nucleotides matching TRBD1. Germline trimming cut 4 bases from V and 6 bases from J; bases unmatched to any gene: 3. From germline, CDR1 is MDHEN and CDR2 SYDVKM. The CDR3 has 13 residues. CDR3 DNA: TGTGCCAGCAGTTCCGGGACAGGGGCCGAGCAGTACTTC. It yields the protein CASSSGTGAEQYF.

This sequence joins TRBV2 and TRBJ2-2; tentatively, D is TRBD2 (6 bases). This CDR3 has 13 residues. Germline CDR1 and CDR2: SNHLY and FYNNEI. The V end lost 6 bases, the J end lost 6 bases, and 11 bases lay between the germline ends. The CDR3 spells CASSLEGSGELFF. The DNA for the CDR3 is TGTGCCAGCAGCTTGGAGGGCTCCGGGGAGCTGTTTTTT.

This sequence joins TRBV7-2 and TRBJ1-1, with no clear D. This CDR3 comprises 13 residues. V was pared by 2 bases and J by 8 bases, with 12 bases between. Germline V gene sequence: CDR1 SGHTA, CDR2 FQGNSA. The CDR3 sequence: CASSLWATPEAFF. CDR3 bases: TGTGCCAGCAGCTTATGGGCAACCCCGGAAGCTTTCTTT.

This clone was recorded only once. The genes are TRBV15 and TRBJ2-1, with a tentative D call TRBD2 (7 bases). V was cut by 4 bases and J by 9 bases, with 13 bases left in between. This CDR3 region has 13 residues. From germline, CDR1 is LNHNV and CDR2 YYDKDF (reference sequence). CDR3 region: CATSTVGGREQFF. As DNA, the CDR3 is TGTGCCACCAGCACTGTGGGGGGGCGTGAGCAGTTCTTC.

The chain joins TRBV4-2 to TRBJ2-5, with TRBD2 matching over 12 bases. Germline V gene lookup returns CDR1 LGHNA and CDR2 YNFKEQ. V lost 0 bases, J lost 5 bases, and 10 bases stayed unmatched. The CDR3 consists of 18 residues. For the CDR3, the DNA is TGTGCCAGCAGCCAAGATACCCCTAGCGGGAGGGCCTGGGAGACCCAGTACTTC. It codes for CASSQDTPSGRAWETQYF.

The V call is TRBV9, the J call TRBJ2-2; D unclear. Between the trimmed V and J ends, which lost 5 bases and 0 bases, there was a span of 8 bases. CDR1 is SGDLS and CDR2 is YYNGEE in the germline V gene. The CDR3 has 14 residues. The chain's CDR3 is CASSSTANTGELFF. The CDR3 DNA sequence: TGTGCCAGCAGTAGTACCGCGAACACCGGGGAGCTGTTTTTT.

This sequence joins TRBV13 and TRBJ2-1; weak D call: TRBD2 (5 bases). The CDR3 spans 15 residues. CDR1 PRHDT and CDR2 FYEKMQ come from the germline V gene (reference sequence). Trimming left V 1 base short and J 2 bases short, with 9 bases between. CDR3 nucleotides: TGTGCCAGCAGCTTAGATCCAGCGGCCTACAATGAGCAGTTCTTC. Protein: CASSLDPAAYNEQFF.

CDR3 in amino acids: CAISWTSGSNEQFF. The CDR3 coding sequence is TGTGCCATCAGTTGGACTAGCGGCAGCAATGAGCAGTTCTTC. This chain links TRBV10-3 with TRBJ2-1; TRBD2 agrees at 10 bases. With V trimmed by 5 bases and J by 6 bases, 4 bases remained unmatched. The CDR3 totals 14 residues. CDR1 ENHRY and CDR2 SYGVKD come from the germline V gene.

The chain is built from TRBV5-6 and TRBJ1-4, with D unclear. V was cut by 4 bases and J by 0 bases, with 16 bases left in between. CDR3 length equals 17 residues. The V gene's germline CDR1 is SGHDT and CDR2 YYEEEE. CDR3 sequence reads: CASSRFESAPTNEKLFF. The CDR3 coding sequence is TGTGCCAGCAGCCGTTTCGAGAGTGCCCCAACTAATGAAAAACTGTTTTTT.